These T cell receptor beta chains were read from a single sample in a study of shared clonotypes between healthy human individuals. Produced via immunoSEQ multiplex PCR; TCRdb's table is partial and in-frame only. The sample records some 2 million clones, roughly 95% being singletons. Sequencing input: naive CD8+ T cells sorted from blood. Receptor source: a young man in good health. Each CDR3 is given with its conserved first and last residue. D genes are given only for firm matches. Not every row has a clone size; where given, it reads once, few, many or a size class.

v_gene	len	abundance	d_gene	j_gene	CDR3nt	CDR3aa
TRBV27	15	NA	NA	TRBJ2-3	TGTGCCAGCAGTCACGGGACCCCGCACGGAGATACGCAGTATTTT	CASSHGTPHGDTQYF
TRBV30	14	NA	TRBD1	TRBJ2-7	TGTGCCTGGACACAGGGGGCGGGGACCTACGAGCAGTACTTC	CAWTQGAGTYEQYF
TRBV7-9	13	NA	NA	TRBJ2-7	TGTGCCAGCAGCTTAGTCCCCGGGGGCGAGCAGTACTTC	CASSLVPGGEQYF
TRBV5-1	15	once	NA	TRBJ2-5	TGCGCCAGCAGCTTGGTGCCAGGGGAAGAAGAGACCCAGTACTTC	CASSLVPGEEETQYF
TRBV7-9	12	NA	NA	TRBJ2-7	TGTGCCAGCAGCCGGAAACCTGACGAGCAGTACTTC	CASSRKPDEQYF
TRBV30	11	NA	NA	TRBJ2-7	TGTGCCTGGATTGGCCTCTACGAGCAGTACTTC	CAWIGLYEQYF
TRBV5-6	16	once	TRBD1	TRBJ2-7	TGTGCCAGCAGCTATGGACAGGGGCTATTGGGGGGAGAGCAGTACTTC	CASSYGQGLLGGEQYF
TRBV10-2	17	few	TRBD1	TRBJ1-6	TGCGCCAGCAGTGAGCAGGCCGGAGGGGGCGCCGATTCACCCCTCCACTTT	CASSEQAGGGADSPLHF
TRBV7-9	17	NA	NA	TRBJ2-5	TGTGCCAGCAGTTCCTGGGAGGCCGGCCCACGACCCCTGGCCCAGTACTTC	CASSSWEAGPRPLAQYF
TRBV6-1	13	NA	TRBD1	TRBJ2-5	TGTGCCATCCTAGCAGGGGGCCCGGAGACCCAGTACTTC	CAILAGGPETQYF
TRBV19	16	NA	TRBD2	TRBJ2-1	TGTGCCAGTAGTAGATCTAGCGGGGATATTTACAATGAGCAGTTCTTC	CASSRSSGDIYNEQFF
TRBV4-3	16	NA	NA	TRBJ1-4	TGCGCCAGCAGCCAAGGGGGGCAGGGGCTTAATGAAAAACTGTTTTTT	CASSQGGQGLNEKLFF
TRBV4-1	12	NA	NA	TRBJ1-3	TGCGCCAGCAGCCAAGGCCTTGGGGGCATATATTTT	CASSQGLGGIYF
TRBV7-9	15	NA	NA	TRBJ2-2	TGTGCCAGCAGCTCCAACAGGGAAGGCACCGGGGAGCTGTTTTTT	CASSSNREGTGELFF
TRBV6-1	11	NA	NA	TRBJ2-1	TGTGCCAGCAGTGAGACTAGGGAGCAGTTCTTC	CASSETREQFF
TRBV6-5	15	NA	NA	TRBJ2-1	TGTGCCAGCAGTTACTCTCCAGGGCTCCACAATGAGCAGTTCTTC	CASSYSPGLHNEQFF
TRBV10-3	16	NA	TRBD1	TRBJ1-1	TGTGCCATCAGTGAGGGGGACAGGGTCTTAGTCACTGAAGCTTTCTTT	CAISEGDRVLVTEAFF
TRBV10-2	14	once	NA	TRBJ2-7	TGCGCCAGCAGTGAACCGGGCAACTCCTACGAGCAGTACTTC	CASSEPGNSYEQYF
TRBV28	18	NA	TRBD1	TRBJ1-4	TGTGCCAGCAGTAGTGGGACAGGGGGTTTTGCGACTAATGAAAAACTGTTTTTT	CASSSGTGGFATNEKLFF
TRBV15	13	NA	NA	TRBJ1-1	TGTGCCACGGAACAGGGCTACGGCACTGAAGCTTTCTTT	CATEQGYGTEAFF
TRBV10-3	16	NA	NA	TRBJ1-2	TGTGCCATCAGTGAGTCGAGTGAGGGTTCCCACTATGGCTACACCTTC	CAISESSEGSHYGYTF
TRBV27	12	NA	NA	TRBJ2-7	TGTGCCAGCAGTTCGTCGACCTACGAGCAGTACTTC	CASSSSTYEQYF
TRBV28	17	NA	TRBD1	TRBJ1-5	TGTGCCAGCAGTTTTGGGGACAGGGGATTTAACAATCAGCCCCAGCATTTT	CASSFGDRGFNNQPQHF
TRBV10-1	16	NA	TRBD2	TRBJ2-1	TGCGCCAGCAGTGAGTTGACTAGCGAGGAACACAATGAGCAGTTCTTC	CASSELTSEEHNEQFF
TRBV28	14	NA	NA	TRBJ1-2	TGTGCCAGCAGTTTACAAGGGTGGGACTATGGCTACACCTTC	CASSLQGWDYGYTF
TRBV11-2	17	NA	TRBD2	TRBJ2-7	TGTGCCAGCAGCTTAGCTTCCCCCCGTGCGGGAGACTACGAGCAGTACTTC	CASSLASPRAGDYEQYF
TRBV25-1	17	NA	NA	TRBJ2-7	TGTGCCAGCAGTGAATATCAGGCAGTTCCTCCTTTCTACGAGCAGTACTTC	CASSEYQAVPPFYEQYF
TRBV11-2	14	once	NA	TRBJ2-5	TGTGCCAGCAGCCTTATAGCGGAACAAGAGACCCAGTACTTC	CASSLIAEQETQYF
TRBV5-1	15	NA	NA	TRBJ2-5	TGCGCCAGCAGCTTGGAAGGAGGGGATGGAGAGACCCAGTACTTC	CASSLEGGDGETQYF
TRBV27	16	NA	TRBD2	TRBJ2-1	TGTGCCAGCAGTGCCCCTAGCGGGGGACACCTGGATGAGCAGTTCTTC	CASSAPSGGHLDEQFF
TRBV11-2	15	NA	NA	TRBJ1-3	TGTGCCAGCAGCTTAGAATTCCGGGCCGAAGACACCATATATTTT	CASSLEFRAEDTIYF
TRBV28	14	NA	TRBD1	TRBJ1-2	TGTGCCAGCAGTTCACAGGGGGCATGGTATGGCTACACCTTC	CASSSQGAWYGYTF
TRBV7-8	15	NA	NA	TRBJ1-5	TGTGCCAGCAGCTCTTTTACTGAGGGAAATCAGCCCCAGCATTTT	CASSSFTEGNQPQHF
TRBV4-1	15	NA	TRBD2	TRBJ2-2	TGCGCCAGCAGCACACTAGCGGGGGGCACCGGGGAGCTGTTTTTT	CASSTLAGGTGELFF
TRBV9	13	NA	NA	TRBJ1-1	TGTGCCAGCAGCGTAGACGGAGGAACTGAAGCTTTCTTT	CASSVDGGTEAFF
TRBV5-4	14	NA	NA	TRBJ1-2	TGTGCCAGCGGGCCCAGGGAAGCCCTCTATGGCTACACCTTC	CASGPREALYGYTF
TRBV11-2	13	NA	NA	TRBJ1-2	TGTGCCAGCAGCTTAGCTTCCAACTATGGCTACACCTTC	CASSLASNYGYTF
TRBV9	15	NA	TRBD1	TRBJ2-7	TGTGCCAGCAGCGAGGGGACAGGTGAATACTACGAGCAGTACTTC	CASSEGTGEYYEQYF
TRBV5-1	18	NA	TRBD2	TRBJ2-2	TGCGCCAGCAGCAGGGGACTAGCGGGACGGTCCAACACCGGGGAGCTGTTTTTT	CASSRGLAGRSNTGELFF
TRBV11-2	15	NA	NA	TRBJ2-1	TGTGCCAGCAGCTTGCCCCGGGTCGGGTACAATGAGCAGTTCTTC	CASSLPRVGYNEQFF
TRBV4-1	15	NA	NA	TRBJ1-1	TGCGCCAGCAGCCATCACGGGACATTGAACACTGAAGCTTTCTTT	CASSHHGTLNTEAFF
TRBV7-9	12	NA	NA	TRBJ1-1	TGTGCCAGCAGCTTAGGGGGAGCTGAAGCTTTCTTT	CASSLGGAEAFF
TRBV10-2	14	NA	TRBD1	TRBJ1-5	TGCGCCAGCAGTCCGGGACAGGGCAATCAGCCCCAGCATTTT	CASSPGQGNQPQHF
TRBV27	14	NA	TRBD2	TRBJ2-7	TGTGCCAGCAGTTTATGGGCGGGAGCCGACGAGCAGTACTTC	CASSLWAGADEQYF
TRBV10-1	14	few	TRBD1	TRBJ2-2	TGCGCCAGCGGCAGGACAGGGGACACCGGGGAGCTGTTTTTT	CASGRTGDTGELFF
TRBV4-1	12	NA	NA	TRBJ2-7	TGCGCCAGCAGCCAATTGACGGGAGAGCAGTACTTC	CASSQLTGEQYF
TRBV7-8	16	NA	NA	TRBJ1-5	TGTGCCAGCAGCGTGACGGAGTTGTATAGCAATCAGCCCCAGCATTTT	CASSVTELYSNQPQHF
TRBV27	15	NA	NA	TRBJ2-7	TGTGCCAGCAGCCCCAGTTGGGCCGATACCTACGAGCAGTACTTC	CASSPSWADTYEQYF
TRBV19	14	NA	TRBD1	TRBJ2-1	TGTGCCAGTAGGCCGGGACAGGGGTACAATGAGCAGTTCTTC	CASRPGQGYNEQFF
TRBV6-5	14	NA	TRBD1	TRBJ1-1	TGTGCCAGCAGTTTGGGACAGGGGAACGCTGAAGCTTTCTTT	CASSLGQGNAEAFF
TRBV4-1	15	NA	TRBD1	TRBJ1-2	TGCGCCAGCAGCCTTCGGACAGGGGCGGACTATGGCTACACCTTC	CASSLRTGADYGYTF
TRBV7-9	15	NA	TRBD2	TRBJ2-3	TGTGCCAGCGATTGGTGGCGGGAGGACACAGATACGCAGTATTTT	CASDWWREDTDTQYF
TRBV7-8	17	NA	NA	TRBJ2-1	TGTGCCAGCAGCTTAGCGACGGAGGGGCTAGCAGGGAATGAGCAGTTCTTC	CASSLATEGLAGNEQFF
TRBV12-2	16	NA	NA	TRBJ1-4	TGTGCAAGTCGCTTAATAAGTCAGGGTCCGAATGAAAAACTGTTTTTT	CASRLISQGPNEKLFF
TRBV7-9	14	NA	NA	TRBJ2-7	TGTGCCAGCAGCTTAGAGGACGGGTCCTACGAGCAGTACTTC	CASSLEDGSYEQYF
TRBV4-1	14	NA	NA	TRBJ2-3	TGCGCCAGCAGCCAAGAGGCTAGCACAGATACGCAGTATTTT	CASSQEASTDTQYF
TRBV7-9	14	few	NA	TRBJ2-7	TGTGCCAGCAGCTTACCAGGGGAGGCCTACGAGCAGTACTTC	CASSLPGEAYEQYF
TRBV9	13	NA	NA	TRBJ1-1	TGTGCCAGCAGCCCCCGGGGGAACACTGAAGCTTTCTTT	CASSPRGNTEAFF
TRBV7-9	13	NA	NA	TRBJ1-2	TGTGCCAGCAGCTCATGGATGGGAGACGGCTACACCTTC	CASSSWMGDGYTF
TRBV5-6	16	NA	NA	TRBJ2-5	TGTGCCAGCAGCTTATCGTGGTCGGGGTACCAAGAGACCCAGTACTTC	CASSLSWSGYQETQYF